This T cell receptor (beta chain) was obtained from a study of neurological immune-mediated disorders (dated 2019 in TCRdb). Notes on the research overall: The study compared peripheral blood TCR-beta repertoires of HTLV-I-associated myelopathy (HAM/TSP) patients, multiple sclerosis patients and healthy controls using UMI-based sequencing. The roughly 99 TCR-beta libraries covered PBMC samples along with longitudinal samples, technical triplicates, and paired sorted CD4+ and CD8+ T-cell subsets. Longitudinal HAM/TSP and healthy donors had 3 time-points each (about 3-45 month intervals). The cohort was made up of approximately 69 subjects, consisting of around 15 HAM/TSP patients, around 35 multiple sclerosis patients and around 20 healthy controls. What the authors observed across the whole study: Expanded clones from different subjects shared no identical CDR3 amino acid sequences, which suggests that TCR-beta repertoires were private in all groups. TCR clonal expansion was highest in HAM/TSP patients and lowest in MS patients, with MS patients falling below even healthy controls.

This sample's time point label indicates: longitudinal time-point 2. Libraries from unsorted PBMCs were made from 2 million PBMCs kept in RNAlater at -80 degrees C until RNA extraction. Peripheral blood underwent Ficoll-Hypaque density gradient centrifugation to isolate PBMCs, which were then cryopreserved in liquid nitrogen. The CDR3 covers 17 residues, taking in both the cysteine and the phenylalanine. Of all the DNA, just the CDR3 is kept, 51 bases in frame from base 1. The germline V gene (reference sequence) specifies DFQATT as CDR1 and SNEGSKA as CDR2. Unmatched junction bases come to 12, with V trimmed by 1 base and J by 7 bases. To synthesize cDNA, template-switch 5'RACE was performed with a primer carrying a 10-nucleotide random unique molecular identifier so that each TCR transcript was tagged. Over 180 million TCR-beta sequences, covering 15-18 subjects, were produced in each sequencing run. The RNeasy kit was used to extract total RNA. The KAPA Real-time Library Amplification kit was used to amplify TCR-beta VDJ regions with primers targeting the TCR constant region and the 5'RACE anchor. Sample indexes and Illumina adaptors were added in a first PCR, and a second PCR then increased library yield. After Ampure bead purification, the TCR product of roughly 650 bp was size-selected on a 2% E-gel SizeSelection system. Library quality was checked on a Bioanalyzer, concentration was measured with Qubit, and libraries were quantified with the Kapa Library Quantification kit before pooling. An Illumina HiSeq 2500 was used to sequence the libraries paired-end at 2 x 150 bp. To increase sequence diversity, roughly 24-31% phiX was spiked into each library pool. On the authors' methods: Quality-filtered reads were processed with the UMI-based MiGEC pipeline, and over 90% of raw TCR sequences were removed by the MiGEC pipeline during error correction. IMGT germline references were used for alignment of VDJ genes, and clonotypes were defined by a unique CDR3 amino acid sequence together with V-J genes. Clonal expansion, Shannon diversity and CDR3 relatedness (CalcPairwiseDistances, ClusterSamples) were evaluated with VDJtools, and phylogenetic trees were built with CLCbio workbench. Expanded clones were defined as having at least 8 unique UMIs, based on coefficient-of-variation modelling across technical triplicates. In-frame beta chains were kept once TCRdb had trimmed the public reads at Q25 with fastp and called clones with MiXCR. Rows with one shared CDR3 protein collapse into an entry with the most common genes and DNA. The V and J calls follow TCRdb's processing rather than the paper's. Across this sample there are some 87,000 distinct CDR3 sequences, with roughly 13% seen only once. The ten largest clones capture under 6% of the sample.

In its sample, this clonotype was seen many times. It has no known antigen specificity. No qualities accompany the bases; no much larger clone lies one base away. This clonotype was obtained from a female donor with HTLV-1-associated myelopathy (HAM/TSP). Sequenced sample: PBMCs. Here the chain combines TRBV20-1 and TRBJ2-7; TRBD2 aligns with 14 central bases. The nucleotides read TGCAGTGCTAGAGGACCCGTGACTAGCGGGGGGGATGGGGAGCAGTACTTC. This sequence encodes CSARGPVTSGGDGEQYF.